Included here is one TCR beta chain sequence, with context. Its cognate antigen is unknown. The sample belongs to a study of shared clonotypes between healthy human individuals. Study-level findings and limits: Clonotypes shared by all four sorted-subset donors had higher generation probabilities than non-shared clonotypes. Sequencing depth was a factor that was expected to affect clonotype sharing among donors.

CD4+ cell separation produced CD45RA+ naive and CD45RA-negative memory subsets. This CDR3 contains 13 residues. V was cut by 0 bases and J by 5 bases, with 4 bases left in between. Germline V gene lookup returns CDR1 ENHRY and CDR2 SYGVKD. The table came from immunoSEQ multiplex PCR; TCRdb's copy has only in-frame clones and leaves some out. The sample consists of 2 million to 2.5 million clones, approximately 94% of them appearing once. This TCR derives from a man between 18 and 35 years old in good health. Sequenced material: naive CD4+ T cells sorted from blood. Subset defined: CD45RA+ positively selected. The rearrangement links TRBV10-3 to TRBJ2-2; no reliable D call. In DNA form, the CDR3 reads TGTGCCATCAGTGAGTCTTGGACCGGGGAGCTGTTTTTT. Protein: CAISESWTGELFF.